This T cell receptor (beta chain) derives from a study of cytomegalovirus exposure and HLA in healthy donors. On this clone: The antigen is unknown.

Germline V lookup: CDR1 SEHNR, CDR2 FQNEAQ (reference sequence). This CDR3 comprises 15 residues. J gave up 4 bases and V 5 bases, and 9 bases lay outside the gene matches. Overall study results and limits: Some segments of the V type, notably TRBV6-2 and TRBV6-3, were excluded as indistinguishable.

PCR used 60 Vbeta primers and 13 Jbeta primers. Repertoires were generated with immunoSEQ multiplex PCR, while TCRdb's copy carries only in-frame clones and drops some. Of roughly 150,000 clones detected, around 86% appear once; the ten largest clones hold over 0.85%. The origin of this receptor is a girl aged 2 to 10 in good health and CMV-seropositive. The chain employs TRBV7-9 and TRBJ2-5, with 8 bases aligning to TRBD1. The sequenced sample was PBMCs. Written as DNA, the CDR3 is TGTGCCAGCAGCCGCGGACAGGGCAGCGGAGAGACCCAGTACTTC. This encodes CASSRGQGSGETQYF.